Listed below are T cell receptor beta chains from one sample, sequenced in a study of cytotoxic CD8 clonotypes in ibrutinib-treated CLL. Clones were read by immunoSEQ multiplex PCR, and TCRdb kept only the in-frame ones, dropping some. The sample carries about 140,000 clones, more than 75% recorded once. The sequencing here drew on PBMCs, taken after 24 months of ibrutinib treatment. Receptor source: a human donor with chronic lymphocytic leukemia. Each CDR3 is given with its conserved first and last residue. Fields, in order: J gene, D gene, V gene, clone size, CDR3 protein, CDR3 DNA. A D gene is named only where the DNA matches it firmly. Size is omitted from some rows. Given values are once, few, many or a class for expanded clones.

>TRBJ2-7|NA|TRBV27|NA
CASSLGGPSAYEQYF
TGTGCCAGCAGTTTAGGCGGACCCTCGGCCTACGAGCAGTACTTC
>TRBJ1-6|NA|TRBV7-2|NA
CASSLAGGDSPLHF
TGTGCCAGCAGCTTAGCCGGGGGGGATTCACCCCTCCACTTT
>TRBJ2-5|TRBD1|TRBV19|NA
CASSISRTGRETQYF
TGTGCCAGTAGTATCTCCCGGACAGGGAGAGAGACCCAGTACTTC
>TRBJ1-2|TRBD1|TRBV30|NA
CAWSVPSQGGYGYTF
TGTGCCTGGAGTGTCCCGTCCCAGGGGGGTTATGGCTACACCTTC
>TRBJ2-5|TRBD1|TRBV5-1|NA
CASSRDRVIQETQYF
TGCGCCAGCAGCCGCGACAGGGTGATTCAAGAGACCCAGTACTTC
>TRBJ2-1|TRBD2|TRBV28|NA
CASSFVGGSNEQFF
TGTGCCAGCAGTTTTGTCGGCGGGAGCAATGAGCAGTTCTTC
>TRBJ1-5|NA|TRBV7-2|many
CASSLGVGMRPQHF
TGTGCCAGCAGCTTAGGGGTGGGGATGCGGCCCCAGCATTTT
>TRBJ1-3|NA|TRBV30|once
CAWTRDAGNTIYF
TGTGCCTGGACCAGGGACGCCGGAAACACCATATATTTT
>TRBJ1-6|NA|TRBV6-6|NA
CASSYSGANNSPLHF
TGTGCCAGCAGTTACTCGGGGGCAAATAATTCACCCCTCCACTTT
>TRBJ2-3|NA|TRBV5-6|NA
CASSLGGYLGSDTQYF
TGTGCCAGCAGCTTGGGGGGGTACCTTGGTTCGGATACGCAGTATTTT
>TRBJ2-3|TRBD2|TRBV10-3|NA
CAISYTSGSLGGRTDTQYF
TGTGCCATCAGTTATACTAGCGGGAGTCTTGGCGGTCGCACAGATACGCAGTATTTT